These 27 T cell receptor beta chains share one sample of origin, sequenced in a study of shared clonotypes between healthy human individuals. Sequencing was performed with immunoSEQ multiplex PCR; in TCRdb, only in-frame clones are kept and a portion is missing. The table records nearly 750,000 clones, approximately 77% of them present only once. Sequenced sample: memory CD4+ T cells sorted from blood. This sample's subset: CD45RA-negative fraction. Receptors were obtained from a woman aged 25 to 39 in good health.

CDR3 region: CASSPVGATEAFF. The CDR3 DNA follows: TGTGCCAGCAGCCCCGTCGGGGCCACTGAAGCTTTCTTT. This chain links TRBV28 with TRBJ1-1, with a weak D call TRBD1 (5 bases). The CDR3 is 13 residues long. The germline V gene encodes CDR1 MDHEN and CDR2 SYDVKM. V lost 6 bases to trimming and J lost 4 bases, with 12 bases between them.

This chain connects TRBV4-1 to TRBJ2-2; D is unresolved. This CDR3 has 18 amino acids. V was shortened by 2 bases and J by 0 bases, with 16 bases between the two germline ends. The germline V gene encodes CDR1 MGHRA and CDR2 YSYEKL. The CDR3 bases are TGCGCCAGCAGCCAACGGCCGATCCCCTCGACGAACACCGGGGAGCTGTTTTTT. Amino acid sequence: CASSQRPIPSTNTGELFF.

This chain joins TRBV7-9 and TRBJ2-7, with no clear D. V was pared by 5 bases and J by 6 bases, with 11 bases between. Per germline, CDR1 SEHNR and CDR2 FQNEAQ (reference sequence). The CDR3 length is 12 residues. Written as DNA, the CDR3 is TGTGCCAGCAGCCTGTTCGACGGCGAGCAGTACTTC. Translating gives CASSLFDGEQYF.

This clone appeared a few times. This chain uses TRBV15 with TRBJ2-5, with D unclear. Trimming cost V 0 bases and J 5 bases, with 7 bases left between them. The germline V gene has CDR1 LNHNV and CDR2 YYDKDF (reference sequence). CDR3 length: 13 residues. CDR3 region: CATSRDGPETQYF. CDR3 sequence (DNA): TGTGCCACCAGCAGAGATGGACCGGAGACCCAGTACTTC.

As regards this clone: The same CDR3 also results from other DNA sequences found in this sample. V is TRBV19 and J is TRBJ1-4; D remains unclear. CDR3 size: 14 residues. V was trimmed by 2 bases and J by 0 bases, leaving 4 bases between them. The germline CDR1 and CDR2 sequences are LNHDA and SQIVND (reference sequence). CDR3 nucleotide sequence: TGTGCCAGTAGTATAACAGCAACTAATGAAAAACTGTTTTTT. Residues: CASSITATNEKLFF.

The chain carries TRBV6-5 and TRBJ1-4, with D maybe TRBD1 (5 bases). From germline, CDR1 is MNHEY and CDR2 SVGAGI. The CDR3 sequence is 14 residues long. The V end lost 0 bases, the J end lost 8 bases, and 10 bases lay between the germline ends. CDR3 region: CASSYSGPSEKLFF. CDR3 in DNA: TGTGCCAGCAGTTACTCGGGGCCGAGCGAAAAACTGTTTTTT.

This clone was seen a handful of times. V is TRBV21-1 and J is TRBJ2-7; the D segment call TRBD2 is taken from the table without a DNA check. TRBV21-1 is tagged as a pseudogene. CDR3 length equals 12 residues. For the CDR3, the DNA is TGTGCCAGCTACGGAGCGACCTACGAGCAGTACTTC. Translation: CASYGATYEQYF.

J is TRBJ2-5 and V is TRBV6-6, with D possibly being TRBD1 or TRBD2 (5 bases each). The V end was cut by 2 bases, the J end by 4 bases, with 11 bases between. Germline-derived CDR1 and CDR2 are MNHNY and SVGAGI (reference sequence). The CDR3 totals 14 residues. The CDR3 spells CASSYPGTGETQYF. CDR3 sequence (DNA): TGTGCCAGCAGTTACCCCGGGACGGGAGAGACCCAGTACTTC.

The CDR3 sequence is CASTPRQASGEKLFF. In nucleotides, the CDR3 is TGTGCCAGTACACCCAGACAGGCGTCTGGTGAAAAACTGTTTTTT. The gene calls are TRBV19 and TRBJ1-4; tentatively, D is TRBD1 (6 bases). Germline CDR1 is LNHDA and CDR2 is SQIVND (reference sequence). This CDR3 comprises 15 residues. Trimming took 7 bases from V and 7 from J, leaving 19 bases between them. Full variable domain (missing parts from reference TRBV19 and TRBJ1-4): DGGITQSPKYLFRKEGQNVTLSCEQNLNHDAMYWYRQDPGQGLRLIYYSQIVNDFQKGDIAEGYSVSREKKESFPLTVTSAQKNPTAFYLCASTPRQASGEKLFFGSGTQLSVL.

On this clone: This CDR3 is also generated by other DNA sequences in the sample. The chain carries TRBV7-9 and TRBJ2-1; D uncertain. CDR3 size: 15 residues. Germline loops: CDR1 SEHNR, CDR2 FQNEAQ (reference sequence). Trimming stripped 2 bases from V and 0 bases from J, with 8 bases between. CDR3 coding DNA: TGTGCCAGCAGCTTAAGAACAAGCTCCTACAATGAGCAGTTCTTC. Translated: CASSLRTSSYNEQFF.

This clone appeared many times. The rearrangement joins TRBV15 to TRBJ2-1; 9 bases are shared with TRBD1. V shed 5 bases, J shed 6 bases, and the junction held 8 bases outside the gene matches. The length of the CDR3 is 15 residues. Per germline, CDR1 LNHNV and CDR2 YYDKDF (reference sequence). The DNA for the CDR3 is TGTGCCACCAGCTGGCCGGGACAGGGTACCAATGAGCAGTTCTTC. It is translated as CATSWPGQGTNEQFF. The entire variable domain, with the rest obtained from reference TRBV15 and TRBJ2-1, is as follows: DAMVIQNPRYQVTQFGKPVTLSCSQTLNHNVMYWYQQKSSQAPKLLFHYYDKDFNNEADTPDNFQSRRPNTSFCFLDIRSPGLGDTAMYLCATSWPGQGTNEQFFGPGTRLTVL.

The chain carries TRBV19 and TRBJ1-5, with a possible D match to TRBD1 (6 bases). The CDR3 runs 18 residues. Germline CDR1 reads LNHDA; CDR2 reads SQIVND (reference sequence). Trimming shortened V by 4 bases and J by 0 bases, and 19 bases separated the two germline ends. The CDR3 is CASSKHRVGKYSNQPQHF. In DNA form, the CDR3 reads TGTGCCAGTAGTAAACACAGGGTCGGGAAATATAGCAATCAGCCCCAGCATTTT.

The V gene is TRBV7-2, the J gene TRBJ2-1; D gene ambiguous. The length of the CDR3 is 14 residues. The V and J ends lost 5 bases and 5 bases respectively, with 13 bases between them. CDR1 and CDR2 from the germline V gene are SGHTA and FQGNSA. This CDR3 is CASSPPGSNNEQFF. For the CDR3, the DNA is TGTGCCAGCAGCCCCCCTGGAAGTAACAATGAGCAGTTCTTC.

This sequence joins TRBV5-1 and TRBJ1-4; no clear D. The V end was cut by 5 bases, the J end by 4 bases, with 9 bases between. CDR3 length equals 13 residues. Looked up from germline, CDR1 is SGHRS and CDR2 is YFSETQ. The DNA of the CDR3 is TGCGCCAGCAGTTCCCAGCTTAATGAAAAACTGTTTTTT. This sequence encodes CASSSQLNEKLFF.

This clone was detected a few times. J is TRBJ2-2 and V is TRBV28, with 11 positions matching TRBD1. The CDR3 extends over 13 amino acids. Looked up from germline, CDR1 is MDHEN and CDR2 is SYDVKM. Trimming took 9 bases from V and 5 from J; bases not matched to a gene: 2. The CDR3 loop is CASWDRGTGELFF. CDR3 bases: TGTGCCAGTTGGGACAGGGGGACCGGGGAGCTGTTTTTT.

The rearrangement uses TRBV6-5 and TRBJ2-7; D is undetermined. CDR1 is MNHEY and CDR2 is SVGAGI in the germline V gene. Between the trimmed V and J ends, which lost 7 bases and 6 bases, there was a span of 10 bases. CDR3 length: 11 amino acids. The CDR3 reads CASTKPGEQYF. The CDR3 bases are TGTGCCAGCACCAAACCGGGCGAGCAGTACTTC.

The CDR3 bases are TGTGCCAGCAGCTTTATTGGGGGATACGAGACCCAGTACTTC. It specifies CASSFIGGYETQYF. This chain connects TRBV7-9 to TRBJ2-5; D tentatively fits TRBD1 or TRBD2 (5 bases each). CDR1 SEHNR and CDR2 FQNEAQ come from the germline V gene (reference sequence). V shed 3 bases and J shed 5 bases, with 13 bases lying between them. The CDR3 consists of 14 residues.

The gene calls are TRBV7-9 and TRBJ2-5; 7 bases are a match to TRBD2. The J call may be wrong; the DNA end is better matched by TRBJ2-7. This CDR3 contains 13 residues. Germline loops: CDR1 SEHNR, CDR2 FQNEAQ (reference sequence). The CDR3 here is CASSLSGAYEQYF. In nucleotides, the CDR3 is TGTGCCAGCAGCTTAAGCGGGGCGTACGAGCAGTACTTC.

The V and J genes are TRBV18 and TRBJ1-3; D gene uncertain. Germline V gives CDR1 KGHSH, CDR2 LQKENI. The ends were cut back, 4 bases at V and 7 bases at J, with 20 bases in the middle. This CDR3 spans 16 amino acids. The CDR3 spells CASSLNPGNLRNTIYF. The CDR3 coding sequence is TGTGCCAGCTCACTTAATCCCGGGAACCTTAGGAACACCATATATTTT.

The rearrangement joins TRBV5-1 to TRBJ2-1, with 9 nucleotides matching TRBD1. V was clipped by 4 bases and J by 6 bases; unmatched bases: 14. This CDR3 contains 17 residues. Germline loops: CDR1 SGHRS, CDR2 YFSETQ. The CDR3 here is CASSTVPPGQGLNEQFF. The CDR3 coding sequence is TGCGCCAGCAGCACGGTACCACCGGGACAGGGCCTCAATGAGCAGTTCTTC.

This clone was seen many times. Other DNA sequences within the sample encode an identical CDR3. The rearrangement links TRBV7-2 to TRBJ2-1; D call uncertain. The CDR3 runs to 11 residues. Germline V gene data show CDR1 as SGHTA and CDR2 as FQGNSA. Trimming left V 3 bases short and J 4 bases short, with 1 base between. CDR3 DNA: TGTGCCAGCAGCTTTTACAATGAGCAGTTCTTC. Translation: CASSFYNEQFF.

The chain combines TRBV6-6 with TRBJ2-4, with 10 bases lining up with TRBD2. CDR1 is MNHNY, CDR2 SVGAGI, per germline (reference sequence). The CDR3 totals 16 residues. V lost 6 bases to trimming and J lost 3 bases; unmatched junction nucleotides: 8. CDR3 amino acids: CASRDGPSGGKNIQYF. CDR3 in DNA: TGTGCCAGCAGAGACGGGCCTAGCGGGGGCAAAAACATTCAGTACTTC.

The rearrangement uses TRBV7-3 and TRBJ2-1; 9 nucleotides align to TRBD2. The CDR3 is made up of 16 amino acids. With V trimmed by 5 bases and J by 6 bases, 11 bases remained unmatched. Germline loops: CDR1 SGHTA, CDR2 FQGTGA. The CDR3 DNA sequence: TGTGCCAGCAGCCCCTTAACCAGCGGGAGGCCCAATGAGCAGTTCTTC. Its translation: CASSPLTSGRPNEQFF.

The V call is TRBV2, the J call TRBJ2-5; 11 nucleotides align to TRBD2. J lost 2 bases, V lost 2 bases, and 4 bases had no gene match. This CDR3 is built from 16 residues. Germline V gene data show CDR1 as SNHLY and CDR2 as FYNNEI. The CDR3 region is CASSEQLAGVQETQYF. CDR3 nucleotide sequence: TGTGCCAGCAGTGAACAACTAGCGGGAGTGCAAGAGACCCAGTACTTC.

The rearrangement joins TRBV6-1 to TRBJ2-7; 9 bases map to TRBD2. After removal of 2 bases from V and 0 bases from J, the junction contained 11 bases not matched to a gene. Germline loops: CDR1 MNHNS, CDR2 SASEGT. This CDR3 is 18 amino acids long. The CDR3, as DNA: TGTGCCAGCAGTGAAAGTCTAGCGGGACGAGTCGCCTCCTACGAGCAGTACTTC. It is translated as CASSESLAGRVASYEQYF.

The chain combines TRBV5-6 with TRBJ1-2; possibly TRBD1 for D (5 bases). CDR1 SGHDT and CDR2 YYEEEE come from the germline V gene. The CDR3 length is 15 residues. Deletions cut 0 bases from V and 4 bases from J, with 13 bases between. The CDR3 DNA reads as TGTGCCAGCAGCTTGGGGACAAATCTTTTCTATGGCTACACCTTC. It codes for CASSLGTNLFYGYTF. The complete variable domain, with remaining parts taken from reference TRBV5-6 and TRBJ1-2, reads DAGVTQSPTHLIKTRGQQVTLRCSPKSGHDTVSWYQQALGQGPQFIFQYYEEEERQRGNFPDRFSGHQFPNYSSELNVNALLLGDSALYLCASSLGTNLFYGYTFGSGTRLTVV.

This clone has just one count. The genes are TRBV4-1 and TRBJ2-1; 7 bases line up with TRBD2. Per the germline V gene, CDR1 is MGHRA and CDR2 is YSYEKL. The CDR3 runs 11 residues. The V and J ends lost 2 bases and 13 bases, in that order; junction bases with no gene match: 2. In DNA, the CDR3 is TGCGCCAGCAGCCAACTAGCGGAACAGTTCTTC. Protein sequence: CASSQLAEQFF.